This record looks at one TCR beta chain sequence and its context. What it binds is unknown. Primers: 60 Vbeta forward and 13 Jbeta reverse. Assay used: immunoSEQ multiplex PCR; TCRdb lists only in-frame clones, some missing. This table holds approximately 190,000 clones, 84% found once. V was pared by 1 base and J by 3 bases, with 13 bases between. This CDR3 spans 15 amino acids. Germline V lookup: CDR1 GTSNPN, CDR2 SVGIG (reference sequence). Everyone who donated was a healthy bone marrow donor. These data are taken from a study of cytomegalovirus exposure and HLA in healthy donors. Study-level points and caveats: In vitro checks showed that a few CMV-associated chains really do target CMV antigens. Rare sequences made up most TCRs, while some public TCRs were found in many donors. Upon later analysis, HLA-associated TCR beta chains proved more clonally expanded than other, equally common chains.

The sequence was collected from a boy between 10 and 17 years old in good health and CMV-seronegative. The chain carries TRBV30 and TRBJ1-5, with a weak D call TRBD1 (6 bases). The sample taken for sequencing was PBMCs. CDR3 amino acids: CAWSGGQILNQPQHF. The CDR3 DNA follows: TGTGCCTGGAGTGGAGGACAGATACTCAATCAGCCCCAGCATTTT. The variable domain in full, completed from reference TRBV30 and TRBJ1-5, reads SQTIHQWPATLVQPVGSPLSLECTVEGTSNPNLYWYRQAAGRGLQLLFYSVGIGQISSEVPQNLSASRPQDRQFILSSKKLLLSDSGFYLCAWSGGQILNQPQHFGDGTRLSIL.